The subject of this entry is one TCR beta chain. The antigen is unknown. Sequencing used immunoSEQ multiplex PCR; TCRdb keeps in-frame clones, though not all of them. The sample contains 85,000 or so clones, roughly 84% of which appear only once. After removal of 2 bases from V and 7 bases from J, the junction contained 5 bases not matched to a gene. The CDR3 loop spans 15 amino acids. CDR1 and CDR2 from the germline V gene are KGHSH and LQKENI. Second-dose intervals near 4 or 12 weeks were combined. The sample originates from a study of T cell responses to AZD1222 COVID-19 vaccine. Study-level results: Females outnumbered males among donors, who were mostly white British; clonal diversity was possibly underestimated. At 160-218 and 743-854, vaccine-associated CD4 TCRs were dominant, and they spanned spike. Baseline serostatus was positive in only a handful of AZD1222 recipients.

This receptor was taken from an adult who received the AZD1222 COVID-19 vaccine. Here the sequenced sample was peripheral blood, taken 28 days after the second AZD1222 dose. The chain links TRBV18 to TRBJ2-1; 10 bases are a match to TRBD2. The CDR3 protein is CASSPTSGGGNEQFF. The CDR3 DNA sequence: TGTGCCAGCTCACCAACCAGCGGGGGGGGTAATGAGCAGTTCTTC.